The rows below give T cell receptor beta chains drawn from one sample of a study of OX40 agonist ivuxolimab in advanced cancers. Profiled with immunoSEQ multiplex PCR; TCRdb holds only in-frame clones, not every one. This table holds some 100,000 clones, nearly 90% found once. Sequences were derived from CD4+ or CD8+ T cells sorted from blood, sampled in a trial of the OX40 agonist ivuxolimab. These receptors were collected from an adult with an advanced solid tumor such as melanoma, head and neck, liver or kidney cancer. Both conserved end residues are part of each CDR3. The D gene is left open where the match is weak. Where a row states a size, it is once, few, many or the class of an expanded clone; other rows omit it.

>TRBJ1-2|.|TRBV6-5|.
CASRYEGGYTF
TGTGCCAGCAGATACGAAGGTGGCTACACCTTC
>TRBJ2-3|.|TRBV20-1|.
CSASRDTQYF
TGCAGTGCTAGCAGAGATACGCAGTATTTT
>TRBJ2-2|once|TRBV19|.
CASSNPVASSNTGELFF
TGTGCCAGTAGTAACCCCGTCGCCTCGTCGAACACCGGGGAGCTGTTTTTT
>TRBJ2-2|.|TRBV6-5|.
CASSYAVGPGELFF
TGTGCCAGCAGTTACGCGGTGGGTCCCGGGGAGCTGTTTTTT
>TRBJ1-2|.|TRBV5-1|.
CASSLEGLYGYTF
TGCGCCAGCAGCTTGGAAGGACTCTATGGCTACACCTTC
>TRBJ1-5|.|TRBV5-5|.
CASSYVGGFQPQHF
TGTGCCAGCAGCTACGTGGGGGGATTTCAGCCCCAGCATTTT
>TRBJ1-1|.|TRBV9|.
CASSVGPGKLNTEAFF
TGTGCCAGCAGCGTAGGTCCGGGGAAGCTGAACACTGAAGCTTTCTTT
>TRBJ2-3|.|TRBV9|.
CASSGTITDTQYF
TGTGCCAGCAGCGGGACTATCACAGATACGCAGTATTTT
>TRBJ2-3|.|TRBV5-4|TRBD1
CASSSPRTGLSTDTQYF
TGTGCCAGCAGCTCCCCCCGGACAGGGCTAAGCACAGATACGCAGTATTTT
>TRBJ1-2|.|TRBV9|.
CASSVDGGLGGYTF
TGTGCCAGCAGCGTAGATGGGGGGTTGGGTGGCTACACCTTC
>TRBJ1-2|.|TRBV2|.
CANRMDRSYGYTF
TGTGCCAACAGAATGGACAGATCCTATGGCTACACCTTC
>TRBJ2-2|.|TRBV19|TRBD2
CASSPGLASGELFF
TGTGCCAGTAGCCCGGGACTAGCTTCCGGGGAGCTGTTTTTT
>TRBJ2-5|.|TRBV7-2|.
CASSLEPETQYF
TGTGCCAGCAGCTTAGAACCAGAGACCCAGTACTTC
>TRBJ1-2|.|TRBV9|TRBD1
CASSVDSGTGSLGGYTF
TGTGCCAGCAGCGTAGATTCAGGGACAGGATCTTTGGGTGGCTACACCTTC
>TRBJ2-7|.|TRBV5-1|.
CASSLATAYEQYF
TGCGCCAGCAGCTTGGCTACAGCATACGAGCAGTACTTC